Listed below are T cell receptor beta chains from one sample, sequenced in a study of T cell changes during pregnancy in multiple sclerosis. Measured with immunoSEQ multiplex PCR; TCRdb has only the in-frame clones, and not every one. The table records 30,000 to 35,000 clones, 90% of them present only once. The starting material was CD8+ T cells from peripheral blood mononuclear cells, obtained in the first trimester of pregnancy. All receptors come from a female donor with multiple sclerosis, enrolled in a pregnancy study. CDR3s include the opening cysteine and the closing phenylalanine or tryptophan. A D gene is named only where the DNA matches it firmly. Rows give clone size only sometimes, using once, few, many, or a class for an expanded clone.

D gene	V gene	J gene	clone size	CDR3 protein	CDR3 DNA
TRBD2	TRBV4-1	TRBJ2-7	NA	CASSQVGGGRDEQYF	TGCGCCAGCAGCCAAGTGGGCGGCGGGAGGGACGAGCAGTACTTC
TRBD2	TRBV29-1	TRBJ2-7	NA	CSVRVLAGAYEQYF	TGCAGCGTTCGGGTTCTAGCGGGGGCCTACGAGCAGTACTTC
NA	TRBV28	TRBJ2-5	NA	CASSLTPTGLKETQYF	TGTGCCAGCAGTTTAACCCCAACAGGGCTAAAAGAGACCCAGTACTTC
TRBD1	TRBV28	TRBJ1-2	NA	CASSSHRGIYGYTF	TGTGCCAGCAGTTCTCACAGGGGTATCTATGGCTACACCTTC
NA	TRBV27	TRBJ2-5	few	CASSLSRMETQYF	TGTGCCAGCAGTTTAAGTAGAATGGAGACCCAGTACTTC
NA	TRBV5-6	TRBJ2-1	NA	CASSLGRSGEQFF	TGTGCCAGCAGCTTGGGGAGGAGTGGGGAGCAGTTCTTC
NA	TRBV7-9	TRBJ2-1	NA	CASSAKGAREQFF	TGTGCCAGCAGCGCCAAAGGGGCCCGTGAGCAGTTCTTC
NA	TRBV2	TRBJ2-6	NA	CASLYRRHPSGANVLTF	TGTGCCAGCCTATACAGGAGACATCCCTCTGGGGCCAACGTCCTGACTTTC
NA	TRBV28	TRBJ1-1	NA	CATSQGRLNTEAFF	TGTGCCACCTCACAGGGAAGGCTGAACACTGAAGCTTTCTTT
NA	TRBV7-9	TRBJ2-5	NA	CASSPTLAGQETQYF	TGTGCCAGCAGCCCCACTCTGGCAGGCCAAGAGACCCAGTACTTC
TRBD1	TRBV7-9	TRBJ1-2	NA	CASVEGASYGYTF	TGTGCCAGCGTTGAGGGGGCTTCCTATGGCTACACCTTC
TRBD2	TRBV13	TRBJ2-7	NA	CASSHGRSPREQYF	TGTGCCAGCAGCCACGGGAGGTCCCCCCGCGAGCAGTACTTC
NA	TRBV4-1	TRBJ2-7	NA	CASSQDGSSRSYEQYF	TGCGCCAGCAGCCAAGATGGTAGTTCCCGCTCCTACGAGCAGTACTTC
TRBD1	TRBV6-1	TRBJ1-3	NA	CASSERTGEGNTIYF	TGTGCCAGCAGTGAACGGACAGGGGAAGGAAACACCATATATTTT
TRBD2	TRBV19	TRBJ2-1	NA	CASSGGSFEQFF	TGTGCCAGTAGCGGCGGGAGTTTTGAGCAGTTCTTC
TRBD1	TRBV6-6	TRBJ1-5	NA	CASSPGQGDQPQHF	TGTGCCAGCAGCCCAGGACAGGGGGATCAGCCCCAGCATTTT
TRBD1	TRBV4-3	TRBJ1-1	NA	CASSLGETGAATEAFF	TGCGCCAGCAGCCTAGGGGAGACAGGGGCGGCCACTGAAGCTTTCTTT
NA	TRBV21-1	TRBJ1-1	NA	CASSIPDRGTEAFF	TGTGCCAGCAGCATCCCGGACAGGGGCACTGAAGCTTTCTTT
NA	TRBV5-4	TRBJ2-3	NA	CASRPYGGGRDTQYF	TGTGCCAGCAGACCTTACGGTGGGGGCAGGGATACGCAGTATTTT
NA	TRBV28	TRBJ2-7	NA	CASSRGRTAAYEQYF	TGTGCCAGCAGCCGGGGTCGGACAGCAGCCTACGAGCAGTACTTC
NA	TRBV7-9	TRBJ2-3	NA	CASSPDLVADTQYF	TGTGCCAGCAGCCCAGATCTAGTAGCAGATACGCAGTATTTT
NA	TRBV27	TRBJ2-1	NA	CASTPHTRFVDNEQFF	TGTGCCAGCACCCCTCATACCCGTTTTGTAGACAATGAGCAGTTCTTC
TRBD2	TRBV9	TRBJ2-3	NA	CASSPAGAAPDTQYF	TGTGCCAGCAGCCCAGCGGGAGCGGCGCCAGATACGCAGTATTTT
NA	TRBV5-6	TRBJ2-7	once	CASRAGTAPYEQYF	TGTGCCAGCAGGGCCGGGACTGCCCCCTACGAGCAGTACTTC
TRBD2	TRBV2	TRBJ2-1	NA	CASRSGRAISEQFF	TGTGCCAGCAGAAGCGGGAGGGCCATAAGTGAGCAGTTCTTC
TRBD2	TRBV27	TRBJ2-5	NA	CASSPLSGGIQETQYF	TGTGCCAGCAGCCCCCTCTCGGGAGGGATTCAAGAGACCCAGTACTTC
TRBD1	TRBV4-2	TRBJ2-7	NA	CASSQNRGYEQYF	TGTGCCAGCAGCCAGAACAGGGGCTACGAGCAGTACTTC
TRBD1	TRBV19	TRBJ1-4	once	CASSIGTGTEKLFF	TGTGCCAGTAGTATAGGGACAGGGACTGAAAAACTGTTTTTT
NA	TRBV14	TRBJ2-7	NA	CASSQDEWTLEQYF	TGTGCCAGCAGCCAAGACGAATGGACTCTCGAGCAGTACTTC
TRBD2	TRBV29-1	TRBJ2-7	NA	CSVDVPAASGRSYEQYF	TGCAGCGTTGATGTCCCTGCTGCTAGCGGGAGGTCCTACGAGCAGTACTTC
TRBD2	TRBV27	TRBJ2-3	NA	CASSFSGSAYTDTQYF	TGTGCCAGCAGCTTTAGCGGGAGTGCCTATACAGATACGCAGTATTTT
TRBD1	TRBV5-1	TRBJ2-7	NA	CASSSTGTGSHEQYF	TGCGCCAGCAGCTCAACCGGGACAGGGTCGCACGAGCAGTACTTC
NA	TRBV5-4	TRBJ1-1	NA	CASSDSNTEAFF	TGTGCCAGCAGCGACAGTAACACTGAAGCTTTCTTT
TRBD1	TRBV4-1	TRBJ2-1	NA	CASSQVQGASEQFF	TGCGCCAGCAGCCAAGTGCAGGGGGCTAGTGAGCAGTTCTTC
NA	TRBV7-9	TRBJ1-6	NA	CASSAEEEPNSPLHF	TGTGCCAGCAGCGCCGAGGAGGAGCCTAATTCACCCCTCCACTTT
NA	TRBV10-3	TRBJ1-5	NA	CAISEARGSTQHF	TGTGCCATCAGTGAAGCTAGAGGGTCGACCCAGCATTTT
NA	TRBV27	TRBJ2-1	NA	CAVHREGGHNEQFF	TGTGCCGTTCACAGAGAGGGAGGCCACAATGAGCAGTTCTTC
NA	TRBV27	TRBJ2-2	NA	CASSLIEDTGELFF	TGTGCCAGCAGTTTAATCGAGGACACCGGGGAGCTGTTTTTT
TRBD2	TRBV29-1	TRBJ2-1	NA	CSVEGLAGSYNEQFF	TGCAGCGTTGAAGGATTAGCGGGATCCTACAATGAGCAGTTCTTC
TRBD2	TRBV19	TRBJ2-3	NA	CASTPGTRGTDTQYF	TGTGCCAGTACCCCCGGGACTAGGGGCACAGATACGCAGTATTTT
TRBD2	TRBV27	TRBJ2-1	NA	CASSLFGSGRSYNEQFF	TGTGCCAGCAGTTTATTCGGGAGCGGGAGGTCCTACAATGAGCAGTTCTTC
NA	TRBV27	TRBJ2-1	NA	CASSIRDSTYNEQFF	TGTGCCAGCAGTATACGGGACTCTACCTACAATGAGCAGTTCTTC
NA	TRBV6-5	TRBJ2-3	NA	CASTFGDTQYF	TGTGCCAGCACCTTCGGGGATACGCAGTATTTT
NA	TRBV13	TRBJ2-7	once	CASSPPVSERGSYEQYF	TGTGCCAGCAGCCCTCCCGTTTCGGAGCGTGGGTCCTACGAGCAGTACTTC
TRBD2	TRBV7-9	TRBJ2-3	NA	CASSPKAGGDTDTQYF	TGTGCCAGCAGCCCGAAAGCGGGAGGAGACACAGATACGCAGTATTTT
TRBD2	TRBV19	TRBJ2-1	NA	CASSMGGMGYNEQFF	TGTGCCAGTAGTATGGGGGGGATGGGCTACAATGAGCAGTTCTTC
TRBD1	TRBV7-9	TRBJ2-7	NA	CASSSPRGTGHYEQYF	TGTGCCAGCAGTTCCCCCCGCGGGACAGGGCACTACGAGCAGTACTTC
NA	TRBV21-1	TRBJ1-5	NA	CASSKDLRNPSNQPQHF	TGTGCCAGCAGCAAAGACCTCAGAAACCCCAGCAATCAGCCCCAGCATTTT
TRBD1	TRBV7-2	TRBJ2-7	NA	CASSLGQDYEQYF	TGTGCCAGCAGCTTGGGACAGGACTACGAGCAGTACTTC
TRBD1	TRBV5-1	TRBJ2-5	NA	CASSSPKQGAQETQYF	TGCGCCAGCAGCTCGCCCAAACAGGGGGCCCAAGAGACCCAGTACTTC
NA	TRBV28	TRBJ2-1	NA	CASSSIITGRVKFF	TGTGCCAGCAGTTCAATAATTACAGGGCGCGTGAAGTTCTTC
TRBD1	TRBV5-1	TRBJ2-2	NA	CASSFLWDRGSTGELFF	TGCGCCAGCAGCTTCCTTTGGGACAGGGGGAGCACCGGGGAGCTGTTTTTT
NA	TRBV5-1	TRBJ2-2	NA	CASSRSAGELFF	TGCGCCAGCAGCCGTAGTGCCGGGGAGCTGTTTTTT
NA	TRBV28	TRBJ2-1	once	CASSPGISATYNEQFF	TGTGCCAGCAGCCCCGGGATTTCGGCTACCTACAATGAGCAGTTCTTC
NA	TRBV11-2	TRBJ1-3	NA	CASRPRGVAGNTIYF	TGTGCCAGCAGACCCCGGGGGGTAGCTGGAAACACCATATATTTT